The rows below give T cell receptor beta chains drawn from one sample of a study of blood T cell repertoires in COVID-19. The assay was immunoSEQ multiplex PCR, and TCRdb's table has in-frame clones only and misses some. Here the sample spans 310,000 or so clones, approximately 90% being singletons. The sequenced sample consisted of peripheral blood. These receptors all stem from a woman in her forties or fifties who had recovered from COVID-19. Both conserved end residues are part of each CDR3. The D gene is left open where the match is weak. Not all rows give a size; the values are once, few, many and, for expanded clones, a class.

CDR3 DNA: TGCAGCTACAGGGTGTCGAACACCGGGGAGCTGTTTTTT
CDR3 protein: CSYRVSNTGELFF
D gene: NA
V gene: TRBV29-1
J gene: TRBJ2-2
clone size: NA

CDR3 DNA: TGTGCCAGCAGCGGTTACAGGGGGCAGTCTGGAAACACCATATATTTT
CDR3 protein: CASSGYRGQSGNTIYF
D gene: TRBD1
V gene: TRBV7-2
J gene: TRBJ1-3
clone size: NA

CDR3 DNA: TGTGCCATCAACACAGGGGGCTACACTGAAGCTTTCTTT
CDR3 protein: CAINTGGYTEAFF
D gene: TRBD1
V gene: TRBV10-3
J gene: TRBJ1-1
clone size: NA

CDR3 DNA: TGTGCCAGCAGCGTAGGGGAGGGCCGTGGCACCGGGGAGCTGTTTTTT
CDR3 protein: CASSVGEGRGTGELFF
D gene: TRBD2
V gene: TRBV9
J gene: TRBJ2-2
clone size: NA

CDR3 DNA: TGTGCCAGCAGCTGGGACTTTCTAAATTCACCCCTCCACTTT
CDR3 protein: CASSWDFLNSPLHF
D gene: NA
V gene: TRBV6-2/TRBV6-3
J gene: TRBJ1-6
clone size: once

CDR3 DNA: TGTGCTAGTGGAACATCGTGGCCCGGGGAGCTGTTTTTT
CDR3 protein: CASGTSWPGELFF
D gene: NA
V gene: TRBV12-5
J gene: TRBJ2-2
clone size: NA

CDR3 DNA: TGTGCCAGTAGCCCAGGGTGGGACAACCAAGAGACCCAGTACTTC
CDR3 protein: CASSPGWDNQETQYF
D gene: NA
V gene: TRBV19
J gene: TRBJ2-5
clone size: NA

CDR3 DNA: TGTGCCAGCAGCCGGACAGGGGCCAATGAGCAGTTCTTC
CDR3 protein: CASSRTGANEQFF
D gene: TRBD1
V gene: TRBV11-3
J gene: TRBJ2-1
clone size: NA

CDR3 DNA: TGTGCCAGTAGGGAGACCGCGGGGAACACTGAAGCTTTCTTT
CDR3 protein: CASRETAGNTEAFF
D gene: NA
V gene: TRBV19
J gene: TRBJ1-1
clone size: NA

CDR3 DNA: TGTGCCAGCAGTTTATTCTATTTCTTGATGAACACTGAAGCTTTCTTT
CDR3 protein: CASSLFYFLMNTEAFF
D gene: NA
V gene: TRBV28
J gene: TRBJ1-1
clone size: NA

CDR3 DNA: TGTGCCAGCAGTTTATTATTGGACTTCACCGGGGAGCTGTTTTTT
CDR3 protein: CASSLLLDFTGELFF
D gene: NA
V gene: TRBV27
J gene: TRBJ2-2
clone size: NA